One sample yielded the 2 T cell receptor beta chains listed below, sequenced in a study of T cell responses to AZD1222 COVID-19 vaccine. The data were produced by immunoSEQ multiplex PCR, yet TCRdb's version contains in-frame clones alone and is incomplete. The sample records roughly 180,000 clones, just under 95% being singletons. This specimen consisted of peripheral blood, obtained 28 days after the second dose of the MenACWY control vaccine. These TCRs come from an adult who received the MenACWY meningococcal vaccine as a control.

The V and J genes are TRBV7-8 and TRBJ1-1; possible D gene TRBD1, 6 bases. Trimming took off 4 bases at V and 1 base at J, with 10 bases between the two ends. CDR3 length: 14 residues. Germline loops: CDR1 SGHVS, CDR2 FQNEAQ. CDR3 amino acids: CASSSQGRNTEAFF. CDR3 nucleotide sequence: TGTGCCAGCAGCTCACAGGGAAGGAACACTGAAGCTTTCTTT. Looking up the rest from reference TRBV7-8 and TRBJ1-1 gives the full variable domain: GAGVSQSPRYKVAKRGQDVALRCDPISGHVSLFWYQQALGQGPEFLTYFQNEAQLDKSGLPSDRFFAERPEGSVSTLKIQRTQQEDSAVYLCASSSQGRNTEAFFGQGTRLTVV.

In this sample, this clone turned up once. V is TRBV18 and J is TRBJ1-1; D perhaps matches TRBD1 (5 bases). V was cut by 6 bases and J by 4 bases, with 12 bases left in between. Germline values: CDR1 KGHSH, CDR2 LQKENI. The CDR3 sequence is 13 residues long. The CDR3 DNA reads as TGTGCCAGCTCCCAAGGGGAGGTCACTGAAGCTTTCTTT. Translated: CASSQGEVTEAFF.